Sequencing of this T cell receptor (beta chain) was carried out in a study of T-cell reconstitution after alpha-beta-depleted transplantation in children listed by TCRdb under 2016. About the full investigation: T-cell immune reconstitution after TCRalphabeta/CD19-depleted allogeneic hematopoietic cell transplantation in children was quantitatively tracked in the study by means of TCR repertoire profiling. Findings and caveats that apply to the study as a whole: In some patients, the high TCRbeta diversity seen at day 60 was put down to recipient T cells and intrathymic progenitors that had survived conditioning. Apparently early alphabetaT-cell count recovery about two months after transplant reportedly relied on only several hundred rapidly expanded clones derived from non-depleted graft cells. Hyperexpanded clone frequencies declined over subsequent months; after one year, T-cell counts and TCRbeta diversity were mostly attributed to newly produced T cells.

The CDR3, cysteine through phenylalanine, is 12 amino acids long. The kept DNA is CDR3 alone, 36 bases in frame from the first base. Sequences MGHDK (CDR1) and SYGVNS (CDR2) are obtained from the germline V gene. Of note for this clonotype: The antigen it recognizes is unknown. One junction end does not reproduce the germline sequence, and a read error may be involved.

The treatment or condition label on this specimen signifies: allogeneic hematopoietic cell transplantation with graft depleted of TCRalphabeta T cells and CD19 B cells. The children who served as transplant recipients had been given grafts of TCRalphabeta/CD19-depleted allogeneic hematopoietic cells. Library generation was performed with PCR. Sequencing was carried out with an Illumina HiSeq 2500. To normalize quantification of the TCRbeta repertoire, the TCR libraries were built with molecular barcoding that relied on unique molecular identifiers. Using fastp trimming at Q25 and MiXCR clonotype assembly, TCRdb reanalyzed the public sequencing data and kept in-frame beta chains. Identical CDR3 protein sequences are pooled into one entry, listed with their most common genes and DNA. This sample holds roughly 100,000 distinct CDR3 sequences; 7% to 8% were observed only once. The ten largest clones add up to 16% of the sample.

The sample consisted of PBMCs, taken before TCRalphabeta/CD19-depleted stem cell transplant. The rearranged chain carries TRBV25-1 and TRBJ1-2, with the D gene not clear enough to name. The sequence was collected from a boy under 10 years old with acute lymphoblastic leukemia, due to receive a stem cell transplant. This receptor has the CDR3 CASSESLGRYAF. The nucleotide sequence is TGTGCCAGCAGTGAATCGCTTGGCCGCTACGCCTTC.